A selection of T cell receptor beta chains follows, all from one sample in a study of regulatory T cells in long-lasting Graves disease. TCRdb itself ran the multiplex PCR reads through MiXCR, one entry per CDR3 protein. This sample has approximately 300,000 distinct CDR3 sequences, with more than 15% found just once. Sequenced here: peripheral blood mononuclear cells (PBMCs), sampled at new diagnosis, from a patient treated with antithyroid drugs. These receptors originate from a female donor with Graves disease. The CDR3 runs from the conserved cysteine through the conserved F or W. The D gene is left open where the match is weak. A clone size is listed for some rows: how often the clone was seen (once, few, many), or a class if it is expanded.

v_call,j_call,d_call,clone_size,cdr3_nt,cdr3_aa
TRBV13,TRBJ1-1,.,.,TGTGCCAGCAGCTTAGGCTCGGGGTCCAGCTATGATGAAGCTTTCTTT,CASSLGSGSSYDEAFF
TRBV19,TRBJ2-1,.,many,TGTGCCAGTAGTTCGCGCGTTGAGCAGTTCTTC,CASSSRVEQFF
TRBV6-1,TRBJ1-4,TRBD1,.,TGTGCCAGCAGTACGCCGGGACAGGGGAAAAAACTGTTTTTT,CASSTPGQGKKLFF
TRBV24-1,TRBJ2-6,.,many,TGTGCCACCAGTGGAGGCTTGGGGAAAGACTCTGGGGCCAACGTCCTGACTTTC,CATSGGLGKDSGANVLTF
TRBV9,TRBJ2-5,.,.,TGTGCCAGCAGCGGAAATCAGGGAGAGACCCAGTACTTC,CASSGNQGETQYF
TRBV12-3/TRBV12-4,TRBJ2-7,.,few,TGTGCCAGCAGCCGGAACCGGGTCCACGAGCAGTACTTC,CASSRNRVHEQYF
TRBV29-1,TRBJ2-1,.,many,TGCAGCGTTAGTGTGGATGAGCAGTTCTTC,CSVSVDEQFF
TRBV11-2,TRBJ2-1,.,.,TGTGCCAGCAGCTTAGGAAGGTCGGGAGAGTGGCACTATGAGCAGTTGTTC,CASSLGRSGEWHYEQLF
TRBV20-1,TRBJ2-2,TRBD1,many,TGCAGTGCTCAGCACGGGACAGCGAACACCGGGGAGCTGTTTTTT,CSAQHGTANTGELFF
TRBV4-1,TRBJ2-5,.,few,TGCGCCAGCAGCCAAGATGGTGGGTCAAGGCGCAGAGAGACCCAGTACTTC,CASSQDGGSRRRETQYF
TRBV29-1,TRBJ2-1,TRBD2,few,TGCAGCGTAGCCGTAGCGGGACTGGGGAATGAGCAGTCCTTC,CSVAVAGLGNEQSF
TRBV6-2/TRBV6-3,TRBJ2-4,TRBD2,.,TGTGCCAGCAGTCACGGACTAGCGAGAAACATTCAGTACTTC,CASSHGLARNIQYF
TRBV3-1,TRBJ2-1,.,many,TGTGCCAGCAGCCAAGATAGCGGAAATTACAATGAGCAGTTCTTC,CASSQDSGNYNEQFF
TRBV11-2,TRBJ2-1,.,.,TGTGCCAGCAGCTTAGATGAACGGAGGAGGAATGAGCAGTTCTTC,CASSLDERRRNEQFF
TRBV20-1,TRBJ2-3,.,few,TGCAGTGCTAGAGATCGGAGCGCGAGTTGGGCAGATACGCAGTATTTT,CSARDRSASWADTQYF
TRBV7-6,TRBJ2-5,TRBD2,.,TGTGCCAGCAGCGCCAGCGGGGGTAGTGAGACCCAGTACTTC,CASSASGGSETQYF
TRBV2,TRBJ1-6,.,many,TGTGCCAGCAGTGAGGGGGGGGCAGGGAATTCACCCCTCCACTTT,CASSEGGAGNSPLHF
TRBV20-1,TRBJ2-1,.,few,TGCAGTGCCGCAGGACTGCAGTCTTACAATGAGCAGTTCTTC,CSAAGLQSYNEQFF
TRBV20-1,TRBJ1-4,.,many,TGCAGTGCTACGCAGCTTAATGAAAAACTGTTTTTT,CSATQLNEKLFF
TRBV30,TRBJ2-7,TRBD1,many,TGTGCCTGGGCCCCCGGGACAGGGAGGATCGAGCAGTACTTC,CAWAPGTGRIEQYF
TRBV2,TRBJ1-1,TRBD1,many,TGTGCCAGGACTGCCGGGACAGGGGGCGCAGGAACTGAAGCTTTCTTT,CARTAGTGGAGTEAFF
TRBV29-1,TRBJ2-2,.,.,TGCAGCGTTGCGGTAGTCCATAGGGATGCCAACACCGGGGAGCTGTTTTTT,CSVAVVHRDANTGELFF
TRBV11-2,TRBJ2-7,.,many,TGTGCCAGCAGCTTAGTTTCTGGTCTGTACGAGCAGTACTTC,CASSLVSGLYEQYF
TRBV28,TRBJ1-5,.,few,TGTGCCAGCGACACCCTCAATCAGCCCCAGCATTTT,CASDTLNQPQHF
TRBV7-9,TRBJ2-1,TRBD2,many,TGTGCCAGCAGCCCCCCTAGCGGGAGGAAGAATGAGCAGTTCTTC,CASSPPSGRKNEQFF
TRBV5-1,TRBJ2-3,.,many,TGCGCCAGCAGCTTGGCCGGGTATCCCCGTTTT,CASSLAGYPRF
TRBV3-1,TRBJ1-5,TRBD1,many,TGTGCCAGCAGCACAGACAGGGGGGCCCAGCATTTT,CASSTDRGAQHF
TRBV11-1,TRBJ2-7,TRBD2,.,TGTGCCAGCACCTCCGGGACTAGTGTGTACCACGAGCAGTACTTC,CASTSGTSVYHEQYF
TRBV7-3,TRBJ2-2,.,.,TGTGCCAGCAAAGGTTTCACCGGGGAGCTGTTTTTT,CASKGFTGELFF
TRBV3-1,TRBJ2-5,.,many,TGTGCCAGCAGCCATCTTGGGAAGGAGACCCAGTACTTC,CASSHLGKETQYF
TRBV5-6,TRBJ2-2,TRBD2,few,TGTGCCAGCAGCTTGGGACTAGCGGACGGGGGCACCGGGGAGCTGTTTTTT,CASSLGLADGGTGELFF
TRBV12-3/TRBV12-4,TRBJ2-5,.,.,TGTGCCAGTAGTCCCACAGGCGCGGGGGAGACCCAGTACTTC,CASSPTGAGETQYF
TRBV19,TRBJ2-7,TRBD1,.,TGTGCCAGTACCCCCTCGACAGGGTGGAGGCAGTACTTC,CASTPSTGWRQYF
TRBV11-3,TRBJ1-1,.,many,TGTGCCAGCAGCTTAAGTACAGGGAAGAACACTGAAGCTTTCTTT,CASSLSTGKNTEAFF
TRBV13,TRBJ1-6,.,many,TGTGCCAGCAGCTTAAACAGGGCCGCTAATTCACCCCTCCACTTT,CASSLNRAANSPLHF
TRBV19,TRBJ2-3,.,few,TGTGCCAGTAGCTCTCTTTCGGTGACAGATACGCAGTATTTT,CASSSLSVTDTQYF